This passage covers 17 T cell receptor beta chains from one sample sequenced in a study of blood T cell repertoires in COVID-19. Clones were read by immunoSEQ multiplex PCR, and TCRdb kept only the in-frame ones, dropping some. Here the sample spans approximately 200,000 clones, 90% being singletons. The sample comprised peripheral blood. Receptors were obtained from a man aged 30 to 39 with COVID-19, enrolled during active disease.

The rearrangement joins TRBV3-1 (or the pseudogene TRBV3-2) to TRBJ1-1; weak D call: TRBD1 (5 bases). There are 14 residues in the CDR3. The V gene's germline CDR1 is LGHDT and CDR2 YNNKEL (reference sequence). V was pared by 0 bases and J by 2 bases, with 7 bases between. The CDR3 coding sequence is TGTGCCAGCAGCCAAGATCAGGGTAACACTGAAGCTTTCTTT. As protein: CASSQDQGNTEAFF.

This clone was recorded once. This chain links TRBV5-6 with TRBJ2-7; TRBD1 agrees at 10 bases. Trimming cost V 4 bases and J 0 bases; bases outside gene matches: 4. Germline-derived CDR1 and CDR2 are SGHDT and YYEEEE. The CDR3 is 15 residues long. The CDR3 DNA reads as TGTGCCAGCAGCGGAGGGACAGGGGTCTCCTACGAGCAGTACTTC. Protein: CASSGGTGVSYEQYF. Using reference TRBV5-6 and TRBJ2-7 for the parts outside the CDR3, the full variable domain is DAGVTQSPTHLIKTRGQQVTLRCSPKSGHDTVSWYQQALGQGPQFIFQYYEEEERQRGNFPDRFSGHQFPNYSSELNVNALLLGDSALYLCASSGGTGVSYEQYFGPGTRLTVT.

The CDR3 DNA follows: TGTGCCAGCACATCGTCCTCAGCAGGGACAGATACGCAGTATTTT. Amino acid sequence: CASTSSSAGTDTQYF. The genes are TRBV9 and TRBJ2-3; a weak D match, TRBD1 (5 bases). The germline gives CDR1 SGDLS, CDR2 YYNGEE. The length of the CDR3 is 15 residues. V lost 6 bases and J lost 3, with 17 bases in between.

This chain joins TRBV5-4 and TRBJ2-7; tentatively, D is TRBD2 (5 bases). Trimming left V 2 bases short and J 4 bases short, with 16 bases between. This CDR3 contains 15 residues. CDR1 SGHNT and CDR2 YYREEE come from the germline V gene (reference sequence). The CDR3 spells CASSFGRGYVYEQYF. Here the CDR3 DNA reads TGTGCCAGCAGCTTTGGGCGCGGGTATGTATACGAGCAGTACTTC.

The genes are TRBV19 and TRBJ1-5, with 9 bases that match TRBD1. Germline V lookup: CDR1 LNHDA, CDR2 SQIVND (reference sequence). This CDR3 comprises 14 residues. With V trimmed by 6 bases and J by 7 bases, 7 bases remained unmatched. Here the CDR3 reads CASRTQGAGQPQHF. Here the CDR3 DNA reads TGTGCCAGTAGGACACAGGGGGCGGGACAGCCCCAGCATTTT.

V usage is TRBV5-1 and J usage is TRBJ1-1; D might be TRBD1 (5 bases). Germline CDR1 reads SGHRS; CDR2 reads YFSETQ. The V gene lost 4 bases and the J gene lost 1 base, with 11 bases spanning the gap. The length of the CDR3 is 14 residues. CDR3 DNA sequence: TGCGCCAGCAGCATCGGGGGGAAGAACACTGAAGCTTTCTTT. This gives the protein CASSIGGKNTEAFF.

The rearrangement joins TRBV19 to TRBJ2-7; possibly TRBD2 for D (5 bases). The length of the CDR3 is 15 residues. V was cut by 0 bases and J by 1 base, with 10 bases left in between. Germline V gene data show CDR1 as LNHDA and CDR2 as SQIVND (reference sequence). CDR3 sequence (DNA): TGTGCCAGTAGTATAGATTTTGGAGGATCCTACGAGCAGTACTTC. As protein: CASSIDFGGSYEQYF.

The chain combines TRBV21-1 with TRBJ1-2; TRBD1 is the table's D call, not checked against the DNA. TRBV21-1 is annotated as a pseudogene. This CDR3 comprises 15 residues. The DNA of the CDR3 is TGTGCCAGCGCCCCGGACACTTATACGATCTATGGCTACACCTTC. Translated: CASAPDTYTIYGYTF.

This chain connects TRBV11-2 to TRBJ1-1; maybe TRBD1 (5 bases). Germline V CDR1 and CDR2: SGHAT, FQNNGV. The CDR3 runs 15 residues. Trimming pared 1 base from V and 1 base from J, leaving 10 bases between. CDR3 nucleotides: TGTGCCAGCAGCTTAGTGGCAGGGCAGAACACTGAAGCTTTCTTT. It codes for CASSLVAGQNTEAFF.

The chain combines TRBV5-8 with TRBJ1-5; 7 nucleotides align to TRBD1. CDR1 SGHTS and CDR2 YDEGEE come from the germline V gene. This CDR3 has 18 amino acids. The V segment lost 4 bases and the J segment 0 bases; nucleotides outside the gene matches: 13. CDR3: CASSRIRTGFNSNQPQHF. CDR3 bases: TGTGCCAGCAGCCGAATTCGGACAGGCTTCAATAGCAATCAGCCCCAGCATTTT.

The gene calls are TRBV30 and TRBJ1-2, with D possibly matching TRBD1 (6 bases). The germline V gene encodes CDR1 GTSNPN and CDR2 SVGIG (reference sequence). The CDR3 is 15 residues long. V was trimmed by 0 bases and J by 8 bases, leaving 19 bases between them. The CDR3 loop is CAWSVGGAASRGYTF. The CDR3 DNA reads TGTGCCTGGAGTGTGGGGGGGGCCGCCTCTAGAGGCTACACCTTC. Based on the CDR3 plus reference TRBV30 and TRBJ1-2, the full variable domain is SQTIHQWPATLVQPVGSPLSLECTVEGTSNPNLYWYRQAAGRGLQLLFYSVGIGQISSEVPQNLSASRPQDRQFILSSKKLLLSDSGFYLCAWSVGGAASRGYTFGSGTRLTVV.

The genes are TRBV7-3 and TRBJ1-4; the match to TRBD1 covers 8 bases. This CDR3 has 17 residues. Germline assignment: CDR1 SGHTA and CDR2 FQGTGA. Unmatched junction bases numbered 10, after V lost 5 bases and J lost 2 bases. The CDR3, as DNA: TGTGCCAGCAGCCTCCCCGACAGGGGTTTGACTAATGAAAAACTGTTTTTT. As protein: CASSLPDRGLTNEKLFF.

This chain joins TRBV21-1 and TRBJ2-1; the table's D gene call, TRBD2, was not cross checked with the DNA. TRBV21-1 is described as a pseudogene. This CDR3 comprises 17 residues. The CDR3 loop reads CASSKSAWWEGLQEQFF. The CDR3 coding sequence is TGTGCCAGCAGCAAAAGCGCGTGGTGGGAGGGCCTACAGGAGCAGTTCTTC.

The CDR3: CASSTKAGQGDDSNQPQHF. As DNA, the CDR3 is TGTGCCAGCAGCACAAAAGCAGGGCAGGGGGATGATAGCAATCAGCCCCAGCATTTT. V and J are TRBV21-1 and TRBJ1-5; the D call in the table, TRBD1, was not verified against the DNA. TRBV21-1 is assigned pseudogene status. This CDR3 is built from 19 residues.

The chain's CDR3 is CASSLVEGGPTYF. The CDR3 DNA is TGTGCCAGCAGCTTAGTTGAGGGGGGGCCGACGTACTTC. The V call is TRBV11-2, the J call TRBJ2-5; D perhaps matches TRBD2 (7 bases). The CDR3 totals 13 residues. The germline V gene has CDR1 SGHAT and CDR2 FQNNGV. V lost 1 base, J lost 13 bases, and 16 bases lay in between.

The rearrangement joins TRBV9 to TRBJ1-1; D possibly corresponds to TRBD1 (6 bases). Germline V lookup: CDR1 SGDLS, CDR2 YYNGEE. V was shortened by 3 bases and J by 4 bases, with 13 bases between the two germline ends. The CDR3 length is 14 residues. The chain's CDR3 is CASSGLGGSTEAFF. The CDR3 DNA follows: TGTGCCAGCAGCGGGTTAGGGGGTAGCACTGAAGCTTTCTTT.

V usage is TRBV7-2 and J usage is TRBJ1-1; D possibly corresponds to TRBD1 (6 bases). With 3 bases removed from V and 2 bases from J, the gap between germline ends came to 10 bases. This CDR3 is 14 amino acids long. Germline V lookup: CDR1 SGHTA, CDR2 FQGNSA. CDR3 loop: CASSLGGLNTEAFF. In DNA form, the CDR3 reads TGTGCCAGCAGCTTGGGGGGGCTCAACACTGAAGCTTTCTTT.